Below, one T cell receptor beta chain is given with its context. V shed 4 bases and J shed 2 bases, with 10 bases lying between them. The CDR3 covers 14 residues. Looked up from germline, CDR1 is SNHLY and CDR2 is FYNNEI. Together with a sample-barcoded 5' primer, a J-beta primer mix was included in a second PCR lasting about 7 to 11 cycles. TCRdb re-called the 5' RACE reads through MiXCR, storing one row per CDR3 protein. Of over 1,500,000 distinct CDR3 sequences listed, roughly two fifths were seen once; the top ten hold 23%. The entry originates in a study of blood T cells in healthy people across ages.

The clonotype was recovered from a human donor in good health. The sample was blood. V gene TRBV2 combines with J gene TRBJ2-3; D may be TRBD1 (5 bases). CDR3 DNA: TGTGCCAGCAGTGTGGCAGGGTTCACAGATACGCAGTATTTT. Protein product: CASSVAGFTDTQYF.